Reported below is one T cell receptor beta chain. There is no known antigen for this receptor. The sample holds no much larger clone one base away, and base qualities are not on file. From its cysteine to its phenylalanine, the CDR3 spans 16 amino acids. The DNA shown is the 48-base CDR3, in frame from base 1. V and J lose 1 base and 4 bases, and a span of 16 bases separates them. The germline V gene sets CDR1 to LGHNA and CDR2 to YSLEER. This entry comes from a study of blood T cells in healthy people across ages (dated by TCRdb to 2014 to 2015). For the study in its entirety: In model experiments, roughly one uniquely barcoded TCR beta cDNA molecule per two T cells was captured by template switching. Age-related changes in TCR beta repertoire diversity were measured in the study by deep sequencing normalized with unique cDNA molecular identifiers. The donors were divided into four age groups: young (average 16 years), middle-aged (almost 40), aged (about 56) and long-lived (roughly 82). Using the same blood draw, the study looked at two additional independent replicas of 1 million unique cDNA reads for two donors, one aged 18 to 30 and the other aged 80 or older.

Library method: 5' RACE. The sequencer was an Illumina HiSeq 2500. A second roughly 6 to 11 cycle PCR used a sample-barcoded 5' primer and a J-beta primer mix. A unique molecular identifier was introduced onto each TCR beta cDNA molecule by a template-switch 5' adaptor carrying 12 random nucleotides. Each sample yielded at least 3 million CDR3-containing paired-end reads. The Mint cDNA synthesis kit, primed by a TRBC-specific oligonucleotide, was used to synthesize first-strand cDNA from all RNA. After uracil-DNA glycosylase treatment, a first 18-cycle PCR used universal primers M1SS and BC2_uni_R on all cDNA. Per the original workflow: For normalization, 1 million high-quality reads, each with a distinct molecular identifier, were randomly selected from each sample. Instead of being binned into consensus sequences, reads that shared molecular identifiers were thrown out. MiTCR, set to a Q25 quality threshold and the strictest error-elimination algorithm, was used for CDR3 identification, clonotype clustering and error correction. A nonparametric unseen species model using Euler transformation provided a lower-bound estimate of total TCR beta diversity. TCRdb trimmed the raw reads at Q25, called clones with MiXCR and kept productive beta chains. A single entry per CDR3 protein holds the most common genes and DNA from its merged rows. The V and J calls here are based on TCRdb, not the publication. In all, the sample holds hundreds of thousands of distinct CDR3 sequences, and 24% of those were seen once. Of the sample, 8.5% to 9.5% is held by the ten largest clones.

Points the paper makes about the study in general: Compared with the aged group, the long-lived group had more naive CD4+ T cells, fewer expanded clones and increased TCR diversity, a pattern suggesting age selection. The CMV infection status of donors was not known, potentially confounding age-related changes in expanded clonotypes. As age increased, observed TCR beta diversity per million T cells dropped in a roughly linear way, and a significant reduction was already evident by age 40. Estimates of total diversity from one million sequenced T cells were regarded as lower bounds and underestimates. Observed TCR beta diversity correlated strongly with the percentage of naive T cells measured by flow cytometry. Because profiling used bulk unsorted PBMCs, naive and antigen-experienced compartments could not be compared conclusively.

Systemically healthy Caucasian individuals from Russia, approximately 39 in total and aged about 6 to 90 years, were included as donors. Around 10 milliliters of peripheral blood were collected from each donor into EDTA-treated Vacutainer tubes. PBMCs were isolated by Ficoll-Paque density-gradient centrifugation, with at least 6 million obtained per sample. Trizol reagent was used to extract total RNA from PBMCs, with at least 5 micrograms per sample. Naive CD45RAhigh/CD27high T cell percentages were measured by flow cytometry on a PBMC aliquot from every donor. These same records also appear under a second study, on T cells of mothers and their children. As the second paper documents: Nine systemically healthy Caucasian individuals, comprising three mothers and their six children, were included as donors. cDNA synthesis consumed the entire amount of extracted RNA, loaded at around 1.4 ug RNA in each 15 ul reaction. Sample barcodes and 2-4 random nucleotides were added via the M1S primer in the second PCR. More than 8 million TCR beta CDR3 reads were obtained from each mother, and 2.5 million to 3 million reads were obtained from each child. Thymic selection similarly shapes TCR recombination output in related and unrelated pairs, with minor effect from inherited differences. Related mother-child pairs always showed normalized repertoire overlap that was slightly higher than in unrelated mother-child pairs, though the difference was never significant. No persistent microchimeric T cell clones were detected, at a sensitivity of roughly 93 clones per million clonotypes. Deep NGS was used in the study to compare the TCR beta repertoires of mothers and children and to look for features that separate related mother-child pairs from unrelated individuals. On average, the children were roughly 11 +/- 4 years old, while the mothers were about 40 +/- 4 years old. Libraries were sequenced on Illumina HiSeq 2000 with 100+100 nt paired-end reads after adapter ligation with NEBNext reagents. To avoid cross-contamination, the mother libraries and the child libraries were prepared a month apart and sequenced in separate runs. For each donor, somewhere between roughly 500,000 and 2,100,000 distinct TCR beta clonotypes were identified. Naive TCR beta clonotypes were estimated from low-frequency clonotypes matched to each donor's FACS-determined naive share, without sorting.

The sequence came from a boy younger than 18 in good health. The sequencing input was blood. The chain couples TRBV4-3 to TRBJ1-1, with a weak D call of TRBD1 (5 bases match). DNA sequence: TGCGCCAGCAGCCAAGTAGGGGCGGTTAGCGCCACTGAAGCTTTCTTT. The encoded protein is CASSQVGAVSATEAFF.